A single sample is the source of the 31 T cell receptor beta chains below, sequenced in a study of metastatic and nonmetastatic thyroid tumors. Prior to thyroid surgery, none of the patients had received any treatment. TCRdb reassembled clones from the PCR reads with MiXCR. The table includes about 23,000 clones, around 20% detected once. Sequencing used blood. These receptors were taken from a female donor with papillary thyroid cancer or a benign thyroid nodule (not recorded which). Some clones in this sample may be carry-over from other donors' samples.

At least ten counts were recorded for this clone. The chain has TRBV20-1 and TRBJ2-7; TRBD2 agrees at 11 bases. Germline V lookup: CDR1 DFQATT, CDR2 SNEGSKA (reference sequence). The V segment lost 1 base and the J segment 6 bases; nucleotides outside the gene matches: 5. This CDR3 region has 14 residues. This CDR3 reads CSARVTSGSSEQYF. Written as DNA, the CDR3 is TGCAGTGCTAGAGTAACTAGCGGGAGTAGCGAGCAGTACTTC.

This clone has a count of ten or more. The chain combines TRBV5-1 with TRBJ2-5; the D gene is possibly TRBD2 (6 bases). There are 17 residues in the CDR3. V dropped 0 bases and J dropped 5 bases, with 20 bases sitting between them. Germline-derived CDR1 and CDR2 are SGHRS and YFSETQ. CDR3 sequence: CASSLVEVAASRETQYF. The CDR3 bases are TGCGCCAGCAGCTTGGTGGAGGTAGCGGCCTCTCGGGAGACCCAGTACTTC.

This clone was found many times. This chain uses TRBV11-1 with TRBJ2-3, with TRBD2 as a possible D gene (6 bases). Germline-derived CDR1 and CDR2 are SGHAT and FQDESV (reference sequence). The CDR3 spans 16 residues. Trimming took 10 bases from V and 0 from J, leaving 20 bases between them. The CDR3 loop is CAIGERAGSSTDTQYF. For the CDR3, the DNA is TGTGCCATAGGGGAGCGGGCCGGTTCGAGCACAGATACGCAGTATTTT.

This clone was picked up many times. CDR3 protein: CASKEGGANVLTF. In DNA form, the CDR3 reads TGTGCCAGCAAGGAAGGTGGGGCCAACGTCCTGACTTTC. The chain recombines TRBV28 with TRBJ2-6; no definite D call. The CDR3 is made up of 13 amino acids. The V gene lost 7 bases and the J gene lost 3 bases, with 7 bases spanning the gap. Germline V gives CDR1 MDHEN, CDR2 SYDVKM. The full variable domain, with the rest looked up from reference TRBV28 and TRBJ2-6, is DVKVTQSSRYLVKRTGEKVFLECVQDMDHENMFWYRQDPGLGLRLIYFSYDVKMKEKGDIPEGYSVSREKKERFSLILESASTNQTSMYLCASKEGGANVLTFGAGSRLTVL.

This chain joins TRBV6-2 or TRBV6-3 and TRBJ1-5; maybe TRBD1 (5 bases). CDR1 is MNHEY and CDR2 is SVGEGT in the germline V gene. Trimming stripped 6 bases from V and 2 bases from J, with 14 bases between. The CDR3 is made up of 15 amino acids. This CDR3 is CASSFPAQGNQPQHF. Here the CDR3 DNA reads TGTGCCAGCAGCTTCCCGGCACAGGGCAATCAGCCCCAGCATTTT.

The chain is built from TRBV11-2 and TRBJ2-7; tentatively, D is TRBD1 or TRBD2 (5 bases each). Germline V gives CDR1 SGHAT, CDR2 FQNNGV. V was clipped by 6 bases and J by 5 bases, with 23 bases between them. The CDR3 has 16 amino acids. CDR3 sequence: CASRPRGAGTRDEQYF. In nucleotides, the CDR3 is TGTGCCAGCAGACCCCGGGGCGCAGGTACTAGGGACGAGCAGTACTTC.

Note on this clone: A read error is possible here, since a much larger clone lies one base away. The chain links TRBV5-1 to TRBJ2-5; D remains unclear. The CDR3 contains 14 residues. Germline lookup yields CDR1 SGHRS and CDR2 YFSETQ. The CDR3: CASSLAGSEETHYF. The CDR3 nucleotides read TGCGCCAGCAGCTTGGCCGGCAGCGAAGAGACCCATTACTTC.

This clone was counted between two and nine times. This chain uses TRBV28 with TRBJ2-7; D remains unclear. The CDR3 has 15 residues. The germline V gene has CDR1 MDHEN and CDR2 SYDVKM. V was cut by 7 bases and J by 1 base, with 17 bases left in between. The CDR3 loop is CASNFRVFHSYEQYF. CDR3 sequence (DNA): TGTGCCAGCAACTTCCGGGTCTTCCATTCCTACGAGCAGTACTTC.

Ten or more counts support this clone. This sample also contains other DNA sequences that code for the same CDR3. The CDR3 DNA follows: TGTGCCATCACCTCGACAGGGAGAGAGGCCGAAGCTTTCTTT. Translation: CAITSTGREAEAFF. V is TRBV10-3 and J is TRBJ1-1; TRBD1 aligns across 7 bases. The ends lost 7 bases at V and 8 bases at J; junction bases unmatched: 13. This CDR3 is built from 14 residues. Germline V gene data show CDR1 as ENHRY and CDR2 as SYGVKD.

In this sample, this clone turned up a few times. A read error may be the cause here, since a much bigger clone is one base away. The CDR3 sequence: CSAGNRALSQPQHF. The CDR3 DNA reads as TGCAGTGCTGGAAACAGGGCTTTGAGTCAGCCCCAGCATTTT. This chain connects TRBV20-1 to TRBJ1-5; perhaps TRBD1 as D (6 bases). The V gene's germline CDR1 is DFQATT and CDR2 SNEGSKA (reference sequence). Trimming cost V 5 bases and J 6 bases, with 17 bases left between them. This CDR3 comprises 14 residues.

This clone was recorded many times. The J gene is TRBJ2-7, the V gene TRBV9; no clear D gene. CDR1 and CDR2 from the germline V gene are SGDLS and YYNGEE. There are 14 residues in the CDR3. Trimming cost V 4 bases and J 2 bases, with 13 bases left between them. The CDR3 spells CASSLGDFPYEQYF. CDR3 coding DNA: TGTGCCAGCAGCCTAGGCGACTTTCCCTACGAGCAGTACTTC.

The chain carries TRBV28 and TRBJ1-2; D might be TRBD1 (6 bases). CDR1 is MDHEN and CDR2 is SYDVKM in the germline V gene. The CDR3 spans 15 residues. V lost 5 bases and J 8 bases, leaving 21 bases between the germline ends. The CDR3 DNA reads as TGTGCCAGCAGTACGGGACAATCCCAAGTGGAGGGCTACACCTTC. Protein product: CASSTGQSQVEGYTF.

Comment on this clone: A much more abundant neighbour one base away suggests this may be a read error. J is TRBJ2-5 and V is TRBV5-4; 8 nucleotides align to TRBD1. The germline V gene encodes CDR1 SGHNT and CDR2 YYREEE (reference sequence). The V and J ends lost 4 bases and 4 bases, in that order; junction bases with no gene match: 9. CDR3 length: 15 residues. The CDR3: CASSGDRLLRETQYF. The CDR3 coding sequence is TGTGCCAGCAGCGGGGACAGGTTACTTCGAGAGACCCAGTACTTC.

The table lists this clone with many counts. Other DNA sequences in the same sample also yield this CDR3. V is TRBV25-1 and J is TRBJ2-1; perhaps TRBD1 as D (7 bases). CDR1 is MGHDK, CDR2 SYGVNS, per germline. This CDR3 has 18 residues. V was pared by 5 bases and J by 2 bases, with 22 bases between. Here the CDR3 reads CASSPRSGSGQPYNEQFF. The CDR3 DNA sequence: TGTGCCAGCAGTCCCCGCAGCGGGTCGGGACAGCCCTACAATGAGCAGTTCTTC.

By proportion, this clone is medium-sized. CDR3 region: CATSREGDRGNYEQYF. Here the CDR3 DNA reads TGTGCCACCAGCAGAGAGGGGGACCGGGGCAACTACGAGCAGTACTTC. V is TRBV15 and J is TRBJ2-7; the D call may be TRBD1 or TRBD2 (5 bases each). Germline V gene sequence: CDR1 LNHNV, CDR2 YYDKDF (reference sequence). Trimming took 0 bases from V and 3 from J, leaving 15 bases between them. CDR3 length: 16 amino acids.

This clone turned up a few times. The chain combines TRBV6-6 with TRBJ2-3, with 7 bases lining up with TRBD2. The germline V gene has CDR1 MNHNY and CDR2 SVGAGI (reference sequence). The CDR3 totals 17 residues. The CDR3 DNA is TGTTCCATGACCGCGGGAGTCGGGGAGGGTATCACAGATACGCAGTATTTT. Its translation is CSMTAGVGEGITDTQYF.

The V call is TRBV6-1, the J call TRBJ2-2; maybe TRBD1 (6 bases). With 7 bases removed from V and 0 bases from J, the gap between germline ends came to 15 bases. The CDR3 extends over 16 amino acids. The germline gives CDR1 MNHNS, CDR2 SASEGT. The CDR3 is CASTEWGHSNTGELFF. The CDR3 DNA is TGTGCCAGCACCGAATGGGGACACTCGAACACCGGGGAGCTGTTTTTT.

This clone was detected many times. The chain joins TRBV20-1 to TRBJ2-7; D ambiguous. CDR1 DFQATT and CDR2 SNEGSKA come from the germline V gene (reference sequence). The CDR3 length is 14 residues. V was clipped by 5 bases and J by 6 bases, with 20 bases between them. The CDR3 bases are TGCAGTGCTCCCCGGGCAGGAACCTTCTCCGAGCAGTACTTC. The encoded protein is CSAPRAGTFSEQYF.

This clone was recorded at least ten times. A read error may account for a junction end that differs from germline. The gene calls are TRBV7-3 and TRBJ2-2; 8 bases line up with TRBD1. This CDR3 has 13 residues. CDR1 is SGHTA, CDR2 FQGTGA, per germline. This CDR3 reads CASSRTGTGELSF. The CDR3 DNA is TGTGCCAGCAGCAGGACAGGGACCGGGGAGCTGTCTTTT.

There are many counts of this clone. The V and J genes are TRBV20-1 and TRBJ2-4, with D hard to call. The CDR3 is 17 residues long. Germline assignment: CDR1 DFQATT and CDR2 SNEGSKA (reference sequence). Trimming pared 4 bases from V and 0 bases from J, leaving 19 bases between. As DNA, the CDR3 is TGCAGTGCTACGTCTAGTCATCGCCTCTTAGCCAAAAACATTCAGTACTTC. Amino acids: CSATSSHRLLAKNIQYF.

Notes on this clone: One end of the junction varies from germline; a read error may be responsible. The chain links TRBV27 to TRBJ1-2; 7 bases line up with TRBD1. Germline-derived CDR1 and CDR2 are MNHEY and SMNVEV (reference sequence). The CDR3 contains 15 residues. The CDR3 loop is CASSTFLRQGNGYIF. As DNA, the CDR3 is TGTGCCAGCAGTACGTTCTTGAGACAGGGTAATGGCTACATCTTC.

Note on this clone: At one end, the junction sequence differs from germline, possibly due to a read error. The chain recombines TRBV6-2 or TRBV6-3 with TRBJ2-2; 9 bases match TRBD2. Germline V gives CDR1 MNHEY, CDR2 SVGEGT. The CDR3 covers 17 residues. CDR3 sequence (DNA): TGTGCCAGCAGTTCGACTAGCGGTCATACGAACACCGGGGAGCTCAAATTT. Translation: CASSSTSGHTNTGELKF.

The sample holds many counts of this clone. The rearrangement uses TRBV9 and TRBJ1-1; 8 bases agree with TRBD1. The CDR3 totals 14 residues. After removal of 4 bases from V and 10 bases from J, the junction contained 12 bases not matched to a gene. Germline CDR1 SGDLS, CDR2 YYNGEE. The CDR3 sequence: CASSQGLGQGPAFF. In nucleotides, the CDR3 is TGTGCCAGCAGCCAGGGGCTTGGACAGGGCCCAGCTTTCTTT.

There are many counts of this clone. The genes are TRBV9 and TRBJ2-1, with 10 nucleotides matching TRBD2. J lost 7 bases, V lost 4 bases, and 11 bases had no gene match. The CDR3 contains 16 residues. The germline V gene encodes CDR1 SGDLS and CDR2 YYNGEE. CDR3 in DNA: TGTGCCAGCAGCTCACGGACTAGCGGAACAAAGAATGAGCAGTTCTTC. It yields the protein CASSSRTSGTKNEQFF.

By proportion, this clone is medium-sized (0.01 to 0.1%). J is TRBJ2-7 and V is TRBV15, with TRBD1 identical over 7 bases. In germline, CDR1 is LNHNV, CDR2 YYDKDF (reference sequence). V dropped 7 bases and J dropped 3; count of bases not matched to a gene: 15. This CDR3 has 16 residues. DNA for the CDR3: TGTGCCACCACGGGGACAGTTCCAGGGGGTCGCTACGAGCAGTACTTC. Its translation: CATTGTVPGGRYEQYF.

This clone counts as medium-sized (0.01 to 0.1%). The CDR3 DNA sequence: TGTGCCAGCAGTGAAGCTGAGGGAAACACCATATATTTT. Its translation is CASSEAEGNTIYF. The V gene is TRBV2, the J gene TRBJ1-3; D is ambiguous. Germline CDR1 reads SNHLY; CDR2 reads FYNNEI. The CDR3 length is 13 residues. V was cut by 0 bases and J by 4 bases, with 4 bases left in between.

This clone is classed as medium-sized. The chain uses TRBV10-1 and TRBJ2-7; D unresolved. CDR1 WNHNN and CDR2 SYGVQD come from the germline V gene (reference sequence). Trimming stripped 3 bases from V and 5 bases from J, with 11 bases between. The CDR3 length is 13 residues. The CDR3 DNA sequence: TGCGCCAGCAGTGAAGGACCATCGGACGAGCAGTACTTC. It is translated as CASSEGPSDEQYF.

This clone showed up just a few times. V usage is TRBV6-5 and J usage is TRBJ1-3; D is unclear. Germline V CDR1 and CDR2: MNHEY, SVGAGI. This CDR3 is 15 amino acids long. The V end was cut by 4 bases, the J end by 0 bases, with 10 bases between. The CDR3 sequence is CASSSTGLSGNTIYF. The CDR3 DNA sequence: TGTGCCAGCAGTTCTACGGGTCTCTCTGGAAACACCATATATTTT.

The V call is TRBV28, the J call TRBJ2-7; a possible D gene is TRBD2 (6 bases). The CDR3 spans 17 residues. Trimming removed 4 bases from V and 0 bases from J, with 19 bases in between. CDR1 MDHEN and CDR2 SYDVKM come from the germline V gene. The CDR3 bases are TGTGCCAGCAGTTCCCCTTTGGGGGGAATAAACTCCTACGAGCAGTACTTC. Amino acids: CASSSPLGGINSYEQYF.

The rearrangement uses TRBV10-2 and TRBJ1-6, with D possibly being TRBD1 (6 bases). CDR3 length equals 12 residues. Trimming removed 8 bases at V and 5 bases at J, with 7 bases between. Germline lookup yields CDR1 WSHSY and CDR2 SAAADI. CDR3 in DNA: TGCGCCAGCGGGGACAATAATTCACCCCTCCACTTT. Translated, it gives CASGDNNSPLHF.

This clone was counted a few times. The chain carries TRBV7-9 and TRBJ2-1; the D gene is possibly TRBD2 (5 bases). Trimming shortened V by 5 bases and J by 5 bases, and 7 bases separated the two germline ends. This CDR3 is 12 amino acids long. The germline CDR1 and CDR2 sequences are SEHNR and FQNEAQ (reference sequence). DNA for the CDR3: TGTGCCAGCAGCCTCGGGGACAATGAGCAGTTCTTC. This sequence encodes CASSLGDNEQFF.